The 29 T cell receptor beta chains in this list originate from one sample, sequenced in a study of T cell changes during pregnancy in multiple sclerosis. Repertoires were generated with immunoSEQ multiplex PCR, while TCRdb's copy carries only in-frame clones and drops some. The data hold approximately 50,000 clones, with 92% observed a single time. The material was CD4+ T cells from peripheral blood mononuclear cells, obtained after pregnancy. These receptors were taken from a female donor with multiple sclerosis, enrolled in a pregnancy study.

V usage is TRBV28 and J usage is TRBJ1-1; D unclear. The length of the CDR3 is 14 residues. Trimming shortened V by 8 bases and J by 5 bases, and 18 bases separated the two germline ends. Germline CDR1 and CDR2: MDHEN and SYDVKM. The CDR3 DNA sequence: TGTGCCAGCGAGCCGCGCTGGGCCGGTACTGAAGCTTTCTTT. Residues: CASEPRWAGTEAFF.

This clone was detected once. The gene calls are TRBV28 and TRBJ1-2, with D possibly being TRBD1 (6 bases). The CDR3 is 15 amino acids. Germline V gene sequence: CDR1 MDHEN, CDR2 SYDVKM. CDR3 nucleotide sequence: TGTGCTATTTCTTCCGGGACAAGTCATTATTATGGCTACACCTTC. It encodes CAISSGTSHYYGYTF.

CDR3 nucleotide sequence: TGCGCCAGCAGCCAAGGGCTAGCGGGAGGGTACGAGCAGTACTTC. Its translation: CASSQGLAGGYEQYF. The chain couples TRBV4-3 to TRBJ2-7; 12 bases map to TRBD2. CDR3 length: 15 residues. The germline V gene encodes CDR1 LGHNA and CDR2 YSLEER. After removal of 1 base from V and 4 bases from J, the junction contained 2 bases not matched to a gene.

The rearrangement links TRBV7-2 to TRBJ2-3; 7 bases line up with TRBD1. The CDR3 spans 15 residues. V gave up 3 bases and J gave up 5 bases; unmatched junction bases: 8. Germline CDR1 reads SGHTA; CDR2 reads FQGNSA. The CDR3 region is CASSFALGGGDTQYF. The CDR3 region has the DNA TGTGCCAGCAGCTTCGCACTAGGGGGCGGAGATACGCAGTATTTT.

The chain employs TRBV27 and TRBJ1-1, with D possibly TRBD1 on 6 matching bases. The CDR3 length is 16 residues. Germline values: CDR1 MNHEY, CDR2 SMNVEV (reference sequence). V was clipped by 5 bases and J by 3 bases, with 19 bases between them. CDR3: CASSPYQDSSDTEAFF. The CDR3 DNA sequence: TGTGCCAGCAGTCCTTATCAGGACAGCAGTGACACTGAAGCTTTCTTT.

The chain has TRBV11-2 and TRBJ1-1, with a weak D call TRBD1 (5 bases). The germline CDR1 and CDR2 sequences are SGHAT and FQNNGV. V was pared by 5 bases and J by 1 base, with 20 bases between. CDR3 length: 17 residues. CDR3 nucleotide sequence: TGTGCCAGCAGCCGCCGACAGCCGTCAAAGGCGAACACTGAAGCTTTCTTT. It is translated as CASSRRQPSKANTEAFF.

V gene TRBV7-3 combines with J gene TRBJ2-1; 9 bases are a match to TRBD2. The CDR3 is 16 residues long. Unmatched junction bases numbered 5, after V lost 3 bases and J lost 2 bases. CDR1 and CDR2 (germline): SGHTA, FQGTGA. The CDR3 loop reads CASSFSGTSPYNEQFF. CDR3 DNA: TGTGCCAGCAGCTTCTCCGGGACTAGCCCCTACAATGAGCAGTTCTTC.

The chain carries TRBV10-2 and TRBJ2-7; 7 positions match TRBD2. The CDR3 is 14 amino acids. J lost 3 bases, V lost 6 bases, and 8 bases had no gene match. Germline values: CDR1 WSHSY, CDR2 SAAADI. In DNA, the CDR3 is TGCGCCAGCAGCGGGCGTCCTAGCGGCTACGAGCAGTACTTC. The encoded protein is CASSGRPSGYEQYF.

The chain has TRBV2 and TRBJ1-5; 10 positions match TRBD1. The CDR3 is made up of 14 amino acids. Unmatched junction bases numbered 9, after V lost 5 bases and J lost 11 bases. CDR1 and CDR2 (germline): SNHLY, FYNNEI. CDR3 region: CASSLDRGEGSQHF. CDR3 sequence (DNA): TGTGCCAGCAGTCTGGACAGGGGGGAGGGGTCCCAGCATTTT. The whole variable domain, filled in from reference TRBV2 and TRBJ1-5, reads EPEVTQTPSHQVTQMGQEVILRCVPISNHLYFYWYRQILGQKVEFLVSFYNNEISEKSEIFDDQFSVERPDGSNFTLKIRSTKLEDSAMYFCASSLDRGEGSQHFGDGTRLSIL.

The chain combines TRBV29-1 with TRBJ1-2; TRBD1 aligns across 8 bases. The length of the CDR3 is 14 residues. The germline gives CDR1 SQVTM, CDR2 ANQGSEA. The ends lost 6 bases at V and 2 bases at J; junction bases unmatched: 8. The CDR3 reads CSVQDRAQNYGYTF. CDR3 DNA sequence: TGCAGCGTCCAGGACAGGGCCCAAAACTATGGCTACACCTTC.

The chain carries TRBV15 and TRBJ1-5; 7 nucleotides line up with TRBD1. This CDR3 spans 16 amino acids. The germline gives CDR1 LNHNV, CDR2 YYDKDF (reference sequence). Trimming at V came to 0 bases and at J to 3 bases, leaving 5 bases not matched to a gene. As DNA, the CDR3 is TGTGCCACCAGCAGAGACATGGGACAGAACAATCAGCCCCAGCATTTT. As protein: CATSRDMGQNNQPQHF. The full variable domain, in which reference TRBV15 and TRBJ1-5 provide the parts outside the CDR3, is DAMVIQNPRYQVTQFGKPVTLSCSQTLNHNVMYWYQQKSSQAPKLLFHYYDKDFNNEADTPDNFQSRRPNTSFCFLDIRSPGLGDTAMYLCATSRDMGQNNQPQHFGDGTRLSIL.

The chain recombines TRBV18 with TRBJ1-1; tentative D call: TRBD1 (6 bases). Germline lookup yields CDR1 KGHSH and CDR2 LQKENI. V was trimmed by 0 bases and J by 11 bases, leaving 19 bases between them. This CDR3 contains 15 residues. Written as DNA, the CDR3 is TGTGCCAGCTCACCACCCGGCAGGGGAAGGGATGATGCTTTCTTT. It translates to CASSPPGRGRDDAFF.

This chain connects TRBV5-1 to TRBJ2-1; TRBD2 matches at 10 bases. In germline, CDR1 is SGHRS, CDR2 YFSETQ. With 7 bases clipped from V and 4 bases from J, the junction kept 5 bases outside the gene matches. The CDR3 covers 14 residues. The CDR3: CASHPSGSYNEQFF. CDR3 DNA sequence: TGCGCCAGCCACCCTAGCGGGAGTTACAATGAGCAGTTCTTC.

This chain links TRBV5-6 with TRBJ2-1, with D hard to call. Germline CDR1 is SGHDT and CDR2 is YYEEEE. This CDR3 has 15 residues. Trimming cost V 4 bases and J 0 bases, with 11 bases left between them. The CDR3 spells CASSLRSNSYNEQFF. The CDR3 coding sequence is TGTGCCAGCAGCCTGCGGAGCAACTCCTACAATGAGCAGTTCTTC.

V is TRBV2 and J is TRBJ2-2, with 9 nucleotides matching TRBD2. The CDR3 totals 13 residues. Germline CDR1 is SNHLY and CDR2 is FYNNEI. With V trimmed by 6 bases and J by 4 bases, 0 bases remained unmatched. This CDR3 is CASRREGTGELFF. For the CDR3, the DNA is TGTGCCAGCAGGCGGGAGGGCACCGGGGAGCTGTTTTTT.

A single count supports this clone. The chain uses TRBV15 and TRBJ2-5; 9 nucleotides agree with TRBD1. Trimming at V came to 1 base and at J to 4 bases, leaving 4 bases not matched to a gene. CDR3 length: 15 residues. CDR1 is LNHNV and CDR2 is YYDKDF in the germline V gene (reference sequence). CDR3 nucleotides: TGTGCCACCAGCAGAGGAGGACAGGGGAGAGAGACCCAGTACTTC. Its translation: CATSRGGQGRETQYF.

CDR3 bases: TGTGCCAGCAGCTTAGTTGGTCAGGGGTCTCAGCCCCAGCATTTT. Its protein product is CASSLVGQGSQPQHF. The rearrangement joins TRBV7-2 to TRBJ1-5, with TRBD1 as a possible D gene (6 bases). Trimming shortened V by 1 base and J by 6 bases, and 13 bases separated the two germline ends. CDR3 length equals 15 residues. Germline assignment: CDR1 SGHTA and CDR2 FQGNSA.

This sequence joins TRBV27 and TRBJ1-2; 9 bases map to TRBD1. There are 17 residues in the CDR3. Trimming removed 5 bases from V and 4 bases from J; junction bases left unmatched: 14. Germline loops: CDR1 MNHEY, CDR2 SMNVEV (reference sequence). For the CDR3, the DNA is TGTGCCAGCAGTCCCCTCGGGACAGGGAGGGGCCTCTATGGCTACACCTTC. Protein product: CASSPLGTGRGLYGYTF.

CDR3 in DNA: TGCGCCAGCAGCTTGGCCAGCGCGAGCACAGATACGCAGTATTTT. It translates to CASSLASASTDTQYF. This chain uses TRBV5-1 with TRBJ2-3; D is uncertain. Trimming shortened V by 0 bases and J by 0 bases, and 8 bases separated the two germline ends. CDR1 and CDR2 from the germline V gene are SGHRS and YFSETQ. The CDR3 has 15 amino acids. The full variable domain, with the rest looked up from reference TRBV5-1 and TRBJ2-3, is KAGVTQTPRYLIKTRGQQVTLSCSPISGHRSVSWYQQTPGQGLQFLFEYFSETQRNKGNFPGRFSGRQFSNSRSEMNVSTLELGDSALYLCASSLASASTDTQYFGPGTRLTVL.

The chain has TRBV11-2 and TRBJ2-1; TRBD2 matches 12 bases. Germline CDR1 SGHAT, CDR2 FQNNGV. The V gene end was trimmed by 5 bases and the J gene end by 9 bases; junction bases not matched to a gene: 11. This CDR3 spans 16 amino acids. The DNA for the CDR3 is TGTGCCAGCAGCCCGCTAGCGGGAGGGCCCTCGGGTGAGCAGTTCTTC. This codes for CASSPLAGGPSGEQFF.

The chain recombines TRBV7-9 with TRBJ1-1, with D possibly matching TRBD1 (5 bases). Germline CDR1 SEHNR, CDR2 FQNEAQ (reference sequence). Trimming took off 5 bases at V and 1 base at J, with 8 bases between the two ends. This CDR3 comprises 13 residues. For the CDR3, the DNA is TGTGCCAGCAGCCGGGGGGGGAACACTGAAGCTTTCTTT. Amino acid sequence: CASSRGGNTEAFF.

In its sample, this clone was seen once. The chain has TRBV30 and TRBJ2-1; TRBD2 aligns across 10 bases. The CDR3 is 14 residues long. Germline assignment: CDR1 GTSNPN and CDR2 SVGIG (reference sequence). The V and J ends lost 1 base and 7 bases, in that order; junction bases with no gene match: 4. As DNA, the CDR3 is TGTGCCTGGAGTGCCCTAGCGGGAGTGAATGAGCAGTTCTTC. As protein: CAWSALAGVNEQFF.

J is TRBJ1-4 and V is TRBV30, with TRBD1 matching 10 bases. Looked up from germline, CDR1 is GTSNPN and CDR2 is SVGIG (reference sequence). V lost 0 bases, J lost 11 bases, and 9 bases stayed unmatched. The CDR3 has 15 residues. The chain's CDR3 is CAWSVLGTGDVKLFF. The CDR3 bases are TGTGCCTGGAGTGTATTGGGGACAGGGGATGTCAAACTGTTTTTT.

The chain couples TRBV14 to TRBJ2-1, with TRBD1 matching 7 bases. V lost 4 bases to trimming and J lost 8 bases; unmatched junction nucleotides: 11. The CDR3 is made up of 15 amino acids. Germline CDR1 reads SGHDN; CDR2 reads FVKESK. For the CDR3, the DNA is TGTGCCAGCAGCCCGACGACAGGGCTTGCGGATGAGCAGTTCTTC. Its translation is CASSPTTGLADEQFF.

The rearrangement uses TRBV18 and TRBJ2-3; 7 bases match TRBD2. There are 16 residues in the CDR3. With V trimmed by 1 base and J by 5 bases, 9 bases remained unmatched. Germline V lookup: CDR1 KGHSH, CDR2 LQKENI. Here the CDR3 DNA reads TGTGCCAGCTCACCACTCTCGTCTAGCGGCCGAGATACGCAGTATTTT. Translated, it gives CASSPLSSSGRDTQYF.

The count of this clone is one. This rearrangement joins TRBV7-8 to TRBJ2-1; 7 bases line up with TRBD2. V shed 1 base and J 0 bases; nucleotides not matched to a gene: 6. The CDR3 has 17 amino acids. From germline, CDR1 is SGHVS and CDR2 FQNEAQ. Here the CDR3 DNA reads TGTGCCAGCAGCTTAGTACCTAGCGGAGTCTCCTACAATGAGCAGTTCTTC. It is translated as CASSLVPSGVSYNEQFF. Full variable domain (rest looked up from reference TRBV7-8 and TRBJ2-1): GAGVSQSPRYKVAKRGQDVALRCDPISGHVSLFWYQQALGQGPEFLTYFQNEAQLDKSGLPSDRFFAERPEGSVSTLKIQRTQQEDSAVYLCASSLVPSGVSYNEQFFGPGTRLTVL.

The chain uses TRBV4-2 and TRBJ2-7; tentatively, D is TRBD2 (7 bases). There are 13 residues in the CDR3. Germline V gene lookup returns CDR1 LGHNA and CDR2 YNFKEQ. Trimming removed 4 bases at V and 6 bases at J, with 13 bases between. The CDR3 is CASSPGEGGEQYF. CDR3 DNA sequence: TGTGCCAGCAGCCCTGGGGAGGGGGGCGAGCAGTACTTC.

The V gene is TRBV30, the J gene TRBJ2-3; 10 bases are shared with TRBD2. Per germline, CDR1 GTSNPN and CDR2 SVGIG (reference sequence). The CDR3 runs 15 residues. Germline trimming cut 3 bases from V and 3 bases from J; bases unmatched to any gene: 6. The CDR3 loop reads CAWRLAGVGTDTQYF. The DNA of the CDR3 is TGTGCCTGGAGGCTAGCGGGAGTGGGGACAGATACGCAGTATTTT.

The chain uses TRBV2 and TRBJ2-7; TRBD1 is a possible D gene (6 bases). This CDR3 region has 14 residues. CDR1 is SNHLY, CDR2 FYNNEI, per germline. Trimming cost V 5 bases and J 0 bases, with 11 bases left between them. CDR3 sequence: CASSPDRFSYEQYF. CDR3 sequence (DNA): TGTGCCAGCAGTCCCGACAGGTTCTCCTACGAGCAGTACTTC.